The TCR beta chain described here comes from a study of OX40 agonist ivuxolimab in advanced cancers. Study summary: Patients received ivuxolimab, an intravenous treatment, every 2 weeks at 0.01 to 10 mg/kg. The eligibility criteria allowed prior anti-PD-1, anti-PD-L1 or anti-CTLA-4 therapy, and 40% had some.

Assay used: immunoSEQ multiplex PCR; TCRdb lists only in-frame clones, some missing. The repertoire holds about 40,000 clones, with about 85% as singletons. Germline values: CDR1 SEHNR, CDR2 FQNEAQ (reference sequence). Trimming cost V 4 bases and J 0 bases, with 9 bases left between them. The CDR3 totals 14 residues. Baseline was the first blood sampling point, followed by cycle 4 day 1 and cycle 7 day 1. The rearrangement joins TRBV7-9 to TRBJ1-1; D might be TRBD1 (6 bases). The sample consisted of CD4+ or CD8+ T cells sorted from blood, taken in a trial of the OX40 agonist ivuxolimab. The sequence came from an adult with an advanced solid tumor such as melanoma, head and neck, liver or kidney cancer. DNA of the CDR3: TGTGCCAGCAGCTCGGACAGTCTGAACACTGAAGCTTTCTTT. It specifies CASSSDSLNTEAFF.